The entry below gives a single T cell receptor beta chain sequence along with its context. The specificity of this receptor is unknown. No qualities accompany the bases; no much larger clone lies one base away. Peripheral blood CD8+ and CD4+ T cells from healthy donors, Susac syndrome patients and multiple sclerosis patients were profiled using high-throughput TCR beta sequencing. Multiple sclerosis controls were treatment-naive patients with stable or active relapsing-remitting disease fulfilling revised McDonald criteria. CD8+ TEMRA cells were enriched by FACS, while bulk CD8+ and CD4+ T cells were purified by magnetic negative isolation. Blood was drawn into EDTA tubes, processed within 24 hours, and PBMCs were isolated by density gradient centrifugation. PBMCs intended for TCR sequencing were frozen in liquid nitrogen and were later thawed in a 37 degrees C water bath. The sorted or isolated CD4+, CD8+ and CD8+ TEMRA cells reached a purity of at least 90%.

RNA was extracted with the RNeasy kit and roughly 0.45 to 1 ug was reverse transcribed using random hexamers. The immunoSEQ multiplex PCR assay, which covers 54 Vbeta and 13 Jbeta segments, was used to amplify TCR beta CDR3 regions. PCR amplification bias was corrected using a synthetic template baseline for primer optimization and computational correction. On the study's bioinformatics: Reads were annotated to V, D and J genes according to IMGT and were analyzed with immunoSEQ Analyzer, with only productive sequences retained. To calculate clonality, Shannon entropy was normalized by log2 of the number of productive unique sequences and then subtracted from one. For each patient and control, public and private clones were evaluated among the 100 most prevalent clones. A clone was defined as Susac-specific if it was absent from the healthy and MS cohorts, from 950 to 1,300 published viral clones and from other ImmuneACCESS disease sequences. TCRdb trimmed public reads at Q25 via fastp, called clones via MiXCR and kept in-frame beta chains. A single entry per CDR3 protein holds the most common genes and DNA from its merged rows. TCRdb assigned the V and J calls; the authors' analysis was not used. The sample records approximately 230,000 distinct CDR3 sequences, over 85% of which are singletons. Around 0.07% of the sample comes from the top ten.

The data are from a study of CD8 T cells in Susac syndrome (dated 2019 in TCRdb). Looking at the study overall: Whether CD8+ T cell activation and differentiation in Susac syndrome was antigen driven was tested using repertoire sequencing.

The CDR3 holds 14 amino acids from the cysteine to the phenylalanine. The only DNA kept is the CDR3, 42 bases in frame from the first base. In the germline V gene, CDR1 corresponds to MNHEY and CDR2 to SVGAGI. Germline trimming: 6 bases from V, 4 bases from J; junction bases outside gene matches: 8. Summary of the overall study and its limitations: The study acknowledged that relatively few individuals were included in the TCR sequencing and HLA analysis.

This clonotype was sampled from a human donor with multiple sclerosis. The chain is assembled from TRBV6-5 and TRBJ1-1, with 7 middle bases fitting TRBD1. The sequenced material came from CD4+ T cells from PBMCs. Here the CDR3 is given as CASSRDRAATEAFF. The nucleotide sequence is given as TGTGCCAGCAGCCGTGACAGGGCCGCCACTGAAGCTTTCTTT.